This passage covers 5 T cell receptor beta chains from one sample sequenced in a study of CD8+CD57+ T cells in acquired aplastic anemia. Sequencing was done on patients that had shown CD8+CD57+ cell expansion by flow cytometry. TCR beta VDJ combinations and CDR3 sequences were profiled from genomic DNA. TCRdb re-derived calls from the reads in MiXCR, one entry per CDR3 protein. The table lists approximately 180,000 distinct CDR3 sequences, roughly 43% of them singletons. Sequencing was performed on sorted CD4+, CD8+, or CD8+CD57+ T cells (not recorded which) from PBMCs. These receptors were collected from a human donor with aplastic anemia.

This clonotype was seen ten or more times. V and J are TRBV25-1 and TRBJ1-5; 7 nucleotides agree with TRBD1. In germline, CDR1 is MGHDK, CDR2 SYGVNS. The CDR3 covers 14 residues. Losses at the gene ends were 4 bases for V and 3 bases for J; bases not matched to a gene: 3. The CDR3 reads CASSVTGVNQPQHF. DNA for the CDR3: TGTGCCAGCAGTGTAACAGGGGTCAATCAGCCCCAGCATTTT.

This clonotype occurred many times. The chain has TRBV2 and TRBJ1-5; the D gene is possibly TRBD1 (5 bases). CDR1 is SNHLY and CDR2 is FYNNEI in the germline V gene. V dropped 5 bases and J dropped 0 bases, with 11 bases sitting between them. The CDR3 loop spans 15 amino acids. Here the CDR3 DNA reads TGTGCCAGCAGTCGGGACGGGAATAGCAATCAGCCCCAGCATTTT. The encoded protein is CASSRDGNSNQPQHF.

This clonotype was detected ten times or more. This CDR3 reads CSARDSRGLADEQFF. CDR3 nucleotides: TGCAGTGCTAGAGATTCGCGAGGGTTGGCCGATGAGCAGTTCTTC. V and J are TRBV20-1 and TRBJ2-1; perhaps TRBD2 as D (5 bases). Trimming left V 0 bases short and J 8 bases short, with 17 bases between. Per germline, CDR1 DFQATT and CDR2 SNEGSKA (reference sequence). The CDR3 length is 15 residues.

The chain has TRBV7-8 and TRBJ1-2; TRBD1 might be the D (6 bases). Trimming removed 2 bases from V and 3 bases from J, with 13 bases in between. CDR3 length: 15 residues. Germline V gene sequence: CDR1 SGHVS, CDR2 FQNEAQ. CDR3 sequence: CASSLTGQYYYGYTF. The DNA for the CDR3 is TGTGCCAGCAGCTTAACGGGACAATACTACTATGGCTACACCTTC.

This clonotype was counted only a few times. The CDR3 spells CASSNTGGGPLHF. The CDR3, as DNA: TGTGCCAGCAGCAATACAGGTGGAGGTCCCCTCCACTTT. The chain couples TRBV25-1 to TRBJ1-6, with D perhaps TRBD1 (5 bases). Germline CDR1 reads MGHDK; CDR2 reads SYGVNS. The CDR3 is made up of 13 amino acids. V was trimmed by 6 bases and J by 13 bases, leaving 16 bases between them.